Each of the 2 T cell receptor beta chains below was sequenced from the same sample in a study of CD8+CD57+ T cells in acquired aplastic anemia. Genomic DNA served as template for TCR beta VDJ and CDR3 profiling. TCRdb independently ran MiXCR on the reads; one entry per CDR3 protein. The sample gives around 79,000 distinct CDR3 sequences, 60% to 75% of which show up once; approximately 80% is in the top ten. Selection for sequencing was limited to patients who had shown CD8+CD57+ cell expansion by flow cytometry. The material sequenced was sorted CD4+, CD8+, or CD8+CD57+ T cells (not recorded which) from PBMCs. The receptors here all came from a human donor with aplastic anemia.

This chain connects TRBV7-9 to TRBJ2-7, with 7 bases lining up with TRBD1. Germline CDR1 SEHNR, CDR2 FQNEAQ (reference sequence). The CDR3 extends over 15 amino acids. V was pared by 5 bases and J by 3 bases, with 10 bases of the junction left unmatched. The CDR3 bases are TGTGCCAGCAGCGTACAGGGGAGCCACAACTACGAGCAGTACTTC. Protein product: CASSVQGSHNYEQYF.

This chain joins TRBV19 and TRBJ1-2, with D unresolved. The CDR3 has 11 residues. CDR1 and CDR2 from the germline V gene are LNHDA and SQIVND (reference sequence). The V and J ends lost 7 bases and 3 bases respectively, with 6 bases between them. DNA of the CDR3: TGTGCCAGTACTTGGGACTATGGCTACACCTTC. Translated, it gives CASTWDYGYTF.